These 22 T cell receptor beta chains were sequenced from one sample in a study of CD8 T cells in ankylosing spondylitis. In TCRdb, the 5' RACE reads were re-called with MiXCR into one record per CDR3 protein. The data contain hundreds of thousands of distinct CDR3 sequences, 10% to 15% of them seen just once; the ten biggest clones take up just over 0.5%. Study observations and caveats: Seemingly distinctive of ankylosing spondylitis blood was a TCR beta motif formed by eight highly homologous variants.

These receptors' antigens are unknown. The sample was blood, either unsorted or a sorted T cell fraction (not recorded which). These receptors were collected from a male donor with ankylosing spondylitis.

This clonotype was seen repeatedly, ten times or more. The V gene is TRBV29-1, the J gene TRBJ2-3; the D is unclear. CDR1 and CDR2 (germline): SQVTM, ANQGSEA. V was cut by 7 bases and J by 4 bases, with 9 bases left in between. This CDR3 is built from 11 residues. In nucleotides, the CDR3 is TGCAGCGCCACGAGTTCAGATACGCAGTATTTT. Amino acid sequence: CSATSSDTQYF.

The rearrangement joins TRBV30 to TRBJ2-5, with D maybe TRBD2 (6 bases). The length of the CDR3 is 14 residues. CDR1 is GTSNPN and CDR2 is SVGIG in the germline V gene (reference sequence). Trimming took off 3 bases at V and 4 bases at J, with 15 bases between the two ends. CDR3 sequence reads: CAWREFGSGETQYF. The CDR3 DNA is TGTGCCTGGAGGGAATTCGGGAGTGGAGAGACCCAGTACTTC.

The chain has TRBV20-1 and TRBJ1-2; D is unresolved. V was clipped by 0 bases and J by 6 bases, with 8 bases between them. CDR3 length equals 12 residues. Germline V gene sequence: CDR1 DFQATT, CDR2 SNEGSKA (reference sequence). The CDR3 loop reads CSARERVDGYTF. In DNA form, the CDR3 reads TGCAGTGCTAGAGAGAGGGTAGATGGCTACACCTTC.

This clonotype was detected only a few times. The J gene is TRBJ2-5, the V gene TRBV2; D not resolved. The CDR3 length is 13 residues. Germline lookup yields CDR1 SNHLY and CDR2 FYNNEI. In DNA, the CDR3 is TGTGCTAGCCAACGGAACAGCCAAGAGACCCAGTACTTC. It codes for CASQRNSQETQYF.

The chain is built from TRBV18 and TRBJ2-7, with TRBD2 matching 8 bases. J lost 4 bases, V lost 4 bases, and 6 bases had no gene match. From germline, CDR1 is KGHSH and CDR2 LQKENI. The CDR3 has 14 residues. CDR3 in amino acids: CASSLSGTFYEQYF. CDR3 sequence (DNA): TGTGCCAGCTCACTTAGCGGGACTTTTTACGAGCAGTACTTC.

The table lists this clonotype with many counts. V and J are TRBV29-1 and TRBJ1-2; D is ambiguous. The CDR3 runs 12 residues. V lost 4 bases and J 0 bases, leaving 6 bases between the germline ends. CDR1 is SQVTM and CDR2 is ANQGSEA in the germline V gene. CDR3: CSVGGPNYGYTF. The CDR3 region has the DNA TGCAGCGTTGGGGGTCCTAACTATGGCTACACCTTC.

This clonotype was recorded a few times. This chain uses TRBV7-2 with TRBJ1-6; D gene uncertain. Germline CDR1 reads SGHTA; CDR2 reads FQGNSA. Trimming took 5 bases from V and 7 from J, leaving 9 bases between them. The CDR3 runs to 13 residues. As DNA, the CDR3 is TGTGCCAGCAGCGTGGCGGAAAATTCACCCCTCCACTTT. It codes for CASSVAENSPLHF.

This chain uses TRBV20-1 with TRBJ2-4; the match to TRBD2 covers 7 bases. CDR1 and CDR2 (germline): DFQATT, SNEGSKA (reference sequence). The ends lost 6 bases at V and 7 bases at J; junction bases unmatched: 9. The CDR3 spans 13 residues. The CDR3 nucleotides read TGCAGTGCAGTGGTGGCTAGCGGTAACATTCAGTACTTC. The encoded protein is CSAVVASGNIQYF.

This clonotype has a handful of counts. The chain links TRBV9 to TRBJ2-1; 12 bases are a match to TRBD1. CDR3 size: 18 residues. Per the germline V gene, CDR1 is SGDLS and CDR2 is YYNGEE. Trimming at V came to 5 bases and at J to 6 bases, leaving 15 bases not matched to a gene. CDR3 amino acids: CASRSGTGGAGVGNEQFF. The CDR3 DNA sequence: TGTGCCAGCAGGAGTGGGACAGGGGGCGCAGGAGTGGGCAATGAGCAGTTCTTC. Supplemented by reference TRBV9 and TRBJ2-1, the full variable domain reads DSGVTQTPKHLITATGQRVTLRCSPRSGDLSVYWYQQSLDQGLQFLIQYYNGEERAKGNILERFSAQQFPDLHSELNLSSLELGDSALYFCASRSGTGGAGVGNEQFFGPGTRLTVL.

The chain links TRBV20-1 to TRBJ2-7, with D hard to call. The CDR3 has 11 amino acids. CDR1 and CDR2 from the germline V gene are DFQATT and SNEGSKA (reference sequence). Trimming stripped 8 bases from V and 1 base from J, with 9 bases between. The DNA for the CDR3 is TGCAGTCCCCACAGTTCCTACGAGCAGTACTTC. Translation gives CSPHSSYEQYF.

This clonotype was seen a few times. This chain links TRBV5-1 with TRBJ1-1; possibly TRBD1 for D (5 bases). CDR3 size: 16 residues. The germline V and J ends were trimmed by 0 bases and 1 base, with 13 bases remaining between them. In germline, CDR1 is SGHRS, CDR2 YFSETQ. Here the CDR3 reads CASSLEPQGGNTEAFF. CDR3 DNA: TGCGCCAGCAGCTTGGAACCGCAGGGAGGGAACACTGAAGCTTTCTTT.

This clonotype was seen a handful of times. V usage is TRBV5-6 and J usage is TRBJ2-1; 7 bases align to TRBD1. V trimming: 3 bases; J trimming: 3 bases; junction bases outside the gene matches: 12. This CDR3 has 17 amino acids. Germline V CDR1 and CDR2: SGHDT, YYEEEE. The CDR3 DNA is TGTGCCAGCAGCTGGGGGTTAGGGGGCGGCATCTACAATGAGCAGTTCTTC. Protein product: CASSWGLGGGIYNEQFF.

The V gene is TRBV6-2 or TRBV6-3, the J gene TRBJ2-3; 8 bases fit TRBD2. Germline V CDR1 and CDR2: MNHEY, SVGEGT. The ends lost 0 bases at V and 2 bases at J; junction bases unmatched: 7. The CDR3 is made up of 17 amino acids. DNA of the CDR3: TGTGCCAGCAGTTACTCGAACAGCGGGGGCTACACAGATACGCAGTATTTT. It is translated as CASSYSNSGGYTDTQYF.

This chain joins TRBV7-2 and TRBJ2-2; D is possibly TRBD1 or TRBD2 (5 bases each). V was trimmed by 7 bases and J by 5 bases, leaving 17 bases between them. The CDR3 has 15 amino acids. The germline CDR1 and CDR2 sequences are SGHTA and FQGNSA. The CDR3 region has the DNA TGTGCCAGCAACACCGGGGCTCTGCTGACCGGGGAGCTGTTTTTT. Translating gives CASNTGALLTGELFF.

This clonotype was detected a few times. V gene TRBV5-1 combines with J gene TRBJ2-1; D is tentatively TRBD1 or TRBD2 (5 bases each). The germline V gene encodes CDR1 SGHRS and CDR2 YFSETQ. CDR3 length equals 13 residues. V was shortened by 2 bases and J by 6 bases, with 9 bases between the two germline ends. As DNA, the CDR3 is TGCGCCAGCAGCTTCTCAGGGAGCAATGAGCAGTTCTTC. It encodes CASSFSGSNEQFF.

This clonotype was detected ten times or more. This sequence joins TRBV20-1 and TRBJ1-2, with a tentative D call TRBD1 (5 bases). CDR3 length equals 12 residues. V was pared by 3 bases and J by 3 bases, with 8 bases between. The germline gives CDR1 DFQATT, CDR2 SNEGSKA (reference sequence). The CDR3 nucleotides are TGCAGTGCTAGTGAGGGGTACTATGGCTACACCTTC. Amino acids: CSASEGYYGYTF.

There are a few counts of this clonotype. V is TRBV12-3 or TRBV12-4 and J is TRBJ2-5; 11 bases line up with TRBD2. After removal of 3 bases from V and 5 bases from J, the junction contained 5 bases not matched to a gene. CDR3 size: 15 residues. This CDR3 reads CASSFLAGGAETQYF. CDR3 bases: TGTGCCAGCAGTTTCCTAGCGGGAGGTGCGGAGACCCAGTACTTC.

This rearrangement joins TRBV7-9 to TRBJ2-7; 9 nucleotides align to TRBD1. Trimming at V came to 0 bases and at J to 0 bases, leaving 3 bases not matched to a gene. Germline CDR1 SEHNR, CDR2 FQNEAQ (reference sequence). The CDR3 covers 16 residues. CDR3 sequence reads: CASSLAIQGASYEQYF. CDR3 sequence (DNA): TGTGCCAGCAGCTTAGCGATACAGGGGGCCTCCTACGAGCAGTACTTC.

This clonotype was observed many times. CDR3 sequence (DNA): TGCAGCGTCCGAGAAAACGGGTACACAGATACGCAGTATTTT. Its translation is CSVRENGYTDTQYF. This sequence joins TRBV29-1 and TRBJ2-3, with D unclear. This CDR3 region has 14 residues. CDR1 is SQVTM, CDR2 ANQGSEA, per germline. Trimming shortened V by 6 bases and J by 2 bases, and 15 bases separated the two germline ends.

The V gene is TRBV6-1, the J gene TRBJ1-1; no definite D call. This CDR3 is 13 amino acids long. Per the germline V gene, CDR1 is MNHNS and CDR2 is SASEGT. The V end was cut by 2 bases, the J end by 1 base, with 5 bases between. The CDR3, as DNA: TGTGCCAGCAGTGAACACAGGAACACTGAAGCTTTCTTT. Translating it yields CASSEHRNTEAFF.

In this sample, this clonotype turned up a few times. DNA of the CDR3: TGCAGCGTTGTCGGGACAGGGGGTGAAAAACTGTTTTTT. Translation gives CSVVGTGGEKLFF. This chain links TRBV29-1 with TRBJ1-4; TRBD1 matches at 11 bases. J was trimmed by 7 bases and V by 4 bases; bases with no gene match: 2. The CDR3 loop spans 13 amino acids. Germline V gene lookup returns CDR1 SQVTM and CDR2 ANQGSEA. The variable domain in full, completed from reference TRBV29-1 and TRBJ1-4, reads SAVISQKPSRDICQRGTSLTIQCQVDSQVTMMFWYRQQPGQSLTLIATANQGSEATYESGFVIDKFPISRPNLTFSTLTVSNMSPEDSSIYLCSVVGTGGEKLFFGSGTQLSVL.

Ten or more counts support this clonotype. The chain has TRBV29-1 and TRBJ1-2, with 9 bases aligning to TRBD1. From germline, CDR1 is SQVTM and CDR2 ANQGSEA. The CDR3 spans 16 residues. J lost 7 bases, V lost 4 bases, and 16 bases had no gene match. CDR3 nucleotide sequence: TGCAGCGTTGGACGGTTATTCAGGGACAGGGAATCTGGCTACACCTTC. It translates to CSVGRLFRDRESGYTF.